This T cell receptor (beta chain) was obtained from a study of vaccination and CD4 T cells after COVID-19. The treatment here: roughly 11-day PBMC culture with coronavirus spike peptide pools or control peptides (ViraFEST assay). Via ViraFEST, peptide pools expanded antigen-specific T cells before TCR sequencing. PBMCs were cultured at two million per well with roughly 10 IU/ml IL-2 and approximately 10 ug/ml peptide pools. This CDR3 contains 12 residues. Trimming removed 5 bases at V and 4 bases at J, with 8 bases between. Concerning this clonotype: The antigen is undetermined.

CD4+ T cells that had been cultured provided DNA sequenced with the Oncomine TCR Beta short-read assay. TCRdb reanalysed the PCR reads using MiXCR and keeps one entry per CDR3 protein. Of over 11,000 distinct CDR3 sequences listed, under 25% are singletons. The sample consisted of cultured CD4+ T cells from blood. The chain uses TRBV12-3 or TRBV12-4 and TRBJ1-1; tentatively, D is TRBD1 (5 bases). The clonotype comes from a human donor with COVID-19. The CDR3 nucleotides are TGTGCCAGCAGTCCCGGGGGCACTGAAGCTTTCTTT. Amino acid sequence: CASSPGGTEAFF.